This T cell receptor beta chain comes out of a study of blood T cells in healthy people across ages. The study's findings and limits: Among T cells, TCR beta diversity per million cells dropped roughly linearly as age rose. Greater diversity and more naive CD4+ cells were seen in long-lived donors than in aged donors.

Note on this clonotype: As yet, its antigen is unknown.

It was with a sample-barcoded 5' primer and a J-beta primer mix that a second PCR of roughly 7 to 12 cycles was run. Every sample produced at least 3 million CDR3-containing paired-end reads. In TCRdb, the 5' RACE reads were re-called with MiXCR into one record per CDR3 protein. The profile shows a few hundred thousand distinct CDR3 sequences, roughly half of them singletons. Per the germline V gene, CDR1 is SGHTA and CDR2 is FQGNSA. V lost 3 bases, J lost 9 bases, and 15 bases lay in between. This CDR3 region has 14 residues. This chain joins TRBV7-2 and TRBJ2-1, with D tentatively TRBD2 (7 bases). The material sequenced was blood. The sequence came from a man aged 60-69 years in good health. In DNA form, the CDR3 reads TGTGCCAGCAGCTTGGAGGGGGGGCTTGTTGAGCAGTTCTTC. Encoded protein: CASSLEGGLVEQFF.